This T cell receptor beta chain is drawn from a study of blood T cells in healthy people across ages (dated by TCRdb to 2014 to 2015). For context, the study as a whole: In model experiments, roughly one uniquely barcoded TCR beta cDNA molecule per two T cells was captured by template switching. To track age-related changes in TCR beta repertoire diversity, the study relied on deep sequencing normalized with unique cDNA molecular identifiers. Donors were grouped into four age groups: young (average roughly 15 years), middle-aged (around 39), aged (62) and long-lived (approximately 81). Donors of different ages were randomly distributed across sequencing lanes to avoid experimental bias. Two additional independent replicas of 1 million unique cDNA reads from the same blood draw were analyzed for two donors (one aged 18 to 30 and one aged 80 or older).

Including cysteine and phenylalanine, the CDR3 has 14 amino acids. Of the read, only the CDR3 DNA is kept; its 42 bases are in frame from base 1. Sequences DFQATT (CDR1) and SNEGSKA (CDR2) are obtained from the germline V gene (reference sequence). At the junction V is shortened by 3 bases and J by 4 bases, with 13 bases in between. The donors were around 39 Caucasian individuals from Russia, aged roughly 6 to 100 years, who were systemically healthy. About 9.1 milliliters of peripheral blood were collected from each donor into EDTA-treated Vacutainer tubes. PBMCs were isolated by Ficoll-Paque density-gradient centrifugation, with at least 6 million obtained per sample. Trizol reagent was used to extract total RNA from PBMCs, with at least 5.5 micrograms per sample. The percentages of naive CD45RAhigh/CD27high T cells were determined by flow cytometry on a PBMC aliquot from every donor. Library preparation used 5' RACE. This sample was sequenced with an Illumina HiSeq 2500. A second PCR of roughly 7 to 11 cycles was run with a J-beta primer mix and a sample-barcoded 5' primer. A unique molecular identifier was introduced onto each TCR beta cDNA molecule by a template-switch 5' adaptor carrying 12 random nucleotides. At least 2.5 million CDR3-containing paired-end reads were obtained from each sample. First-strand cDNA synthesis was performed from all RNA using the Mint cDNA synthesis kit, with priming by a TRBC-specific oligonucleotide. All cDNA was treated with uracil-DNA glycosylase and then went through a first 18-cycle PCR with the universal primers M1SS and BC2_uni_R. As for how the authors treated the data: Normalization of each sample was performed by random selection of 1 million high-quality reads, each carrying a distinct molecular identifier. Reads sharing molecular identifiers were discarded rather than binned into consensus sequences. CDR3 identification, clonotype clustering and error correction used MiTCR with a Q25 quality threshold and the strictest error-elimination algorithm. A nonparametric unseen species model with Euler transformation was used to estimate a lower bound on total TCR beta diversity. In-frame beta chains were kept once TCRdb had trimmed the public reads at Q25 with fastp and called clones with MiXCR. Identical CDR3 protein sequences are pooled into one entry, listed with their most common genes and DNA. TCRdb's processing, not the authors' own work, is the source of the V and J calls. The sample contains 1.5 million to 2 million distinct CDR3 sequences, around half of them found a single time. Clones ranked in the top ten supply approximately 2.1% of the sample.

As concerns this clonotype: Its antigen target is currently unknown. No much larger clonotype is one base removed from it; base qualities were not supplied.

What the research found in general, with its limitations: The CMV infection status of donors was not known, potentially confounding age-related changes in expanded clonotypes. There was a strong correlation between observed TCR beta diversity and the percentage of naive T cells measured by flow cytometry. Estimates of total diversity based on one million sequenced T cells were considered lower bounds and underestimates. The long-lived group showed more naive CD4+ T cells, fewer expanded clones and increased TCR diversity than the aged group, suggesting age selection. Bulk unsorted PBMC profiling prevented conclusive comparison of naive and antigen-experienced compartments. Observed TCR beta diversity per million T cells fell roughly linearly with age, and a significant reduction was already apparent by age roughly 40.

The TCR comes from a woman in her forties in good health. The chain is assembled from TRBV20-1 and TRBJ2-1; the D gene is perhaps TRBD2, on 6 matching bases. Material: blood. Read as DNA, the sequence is TGCAGTGCTAGTCCTAACGGGAGATACAATGAGCAGTTCTTC. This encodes CSASPNGRYNEQFF.